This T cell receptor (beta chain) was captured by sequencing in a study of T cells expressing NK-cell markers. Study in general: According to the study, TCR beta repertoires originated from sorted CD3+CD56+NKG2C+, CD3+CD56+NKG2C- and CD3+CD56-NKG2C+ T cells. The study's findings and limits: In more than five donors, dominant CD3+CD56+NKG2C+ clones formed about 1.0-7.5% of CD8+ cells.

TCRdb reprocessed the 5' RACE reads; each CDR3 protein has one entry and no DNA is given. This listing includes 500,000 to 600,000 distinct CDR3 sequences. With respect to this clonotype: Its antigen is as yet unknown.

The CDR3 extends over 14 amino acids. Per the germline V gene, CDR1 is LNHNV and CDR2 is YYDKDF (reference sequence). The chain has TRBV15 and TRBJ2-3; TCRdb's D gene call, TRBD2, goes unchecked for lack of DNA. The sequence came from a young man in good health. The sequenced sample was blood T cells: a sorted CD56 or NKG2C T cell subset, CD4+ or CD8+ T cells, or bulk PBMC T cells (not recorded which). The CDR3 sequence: CATSSEGGRDTQYF. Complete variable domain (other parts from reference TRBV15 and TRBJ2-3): DAMVIQNPRYQVTQFGKPVTLSCSQTLNHNVMYWYQQKSSQAPKLLFHYYDKDFNNEADTPDNFQSRRPNTSFCFLDIRSPGLGDTAMYLCATSSEGGRDTQYFGPGTRLTVL.